This is a list of T cell receptor beta chains from one sample in a study of blood T cell repertoires in COVID-19. Assay used: immunoSEQ multiplex PCR; TCRdb lists only in-frame clones, some missing. The table includes approximately 93,000 clones, around 87% detected once. Sequenced: peripheral blood. The receptors come from a human donor in a cohort sampled during active COVID-19. The CDR3 runs from the conserved cysteine through the conserved F or W. The D gene is left open where the match is weak. A clone size is listed for some rows: how often the clone was seen (once, few, many), or a class if it is expanded.

cdr3_aa: CASKLTGGPYEQYF; cdr3_nt: TGTGCCAGCAAATTGACAGGGGGACCCTACGAGCAGTACTTC; j_call: TRBJ2-7; clone_size: .; v_call: TRBV6-5; d_call: TRBD1
cdr3_aa: CASRDRRQSSYEQYF; cdr3_nt: TGTGCCAGCAGGGACAGGCGACAGAGCTCCTACGAGCAGTACTTC; j_call: TRBJ2-7; clone_size: few; v_call: TRBV25-1; d_call: TRBD1
cdr3_aa: CASRQGLAGVSTGELFF; cdr3_nt: TGTGCCAGCAGACAAGGACTAGCGGGAGTGTCGACCGGGGAGCTGTTTTTT; j_call: TRBJ2-2; clone_size: .; v_call: TRBV3-1/TRBV3-2; d_call: TRBD2
cdr3_aa: CASSGDRQETQYF; cdr3_nt: TGTGCCAGCAGCGGGGACAGACAAGAGACCCAGTACTTC; j_call: TRBJ2-5; clone_size: .; v_call: TRBV5-6; d_call: TRBD1
cdr3_aa: CATSPGEGSNQPQHF; cdr3_nt: TGTGCCACCAGTCCAGGGGAAGGGAGCAATCAGCCCCAGCATTTT; j_call: TRBJ1-5; clone_size: .; v_call: TRBV24-1; d_call: .
cdr3_aa: CASSNRDGYTF; cdr3_nt: TGTGCCAGCAGCAACAGGGACGGCTACACCTTC; j_call: TRBJ1-2; clone_size: .; v_call: TRBV2; d_call: .
cdr3_aa: CASRRDRGGYTF; cdr3_nt: TGTGCCAGCCGGAGGGACAGGGGAGGCTACACCTTC; j_call: TRBJ1-2; clone_size: .; v_call: TRBV2; d_call: TRBD1
cdr3_aa: CASRTSQGAWEKLFF; cdr3_nt: TGTGCCAGCAGGACTTCACAGGGGGCGTGGGAAAAACTGTTTTTT; j_call: TRBJ1-4; clone_size: .; v_call: TRBV27; d_call: TRBD1
cdr3_aa: CAADRGGTEAFF; cdr3_nt: TGTGCCGCAGACAGGGGAGGAACTGAAGCTTTCTTT; j_call: TRBJ1-1; clone_size: once; v_call: TRBV30; d_call: TRBD1
cdr3_aa: CAWSVGWTGVNNEQFF; cdr3_nt: TGTGCCTGGAGTGTTGGGTGGACAGGGGTCAACAATGAGCAGTTCTTC; j_call: TRBJ2-1; clone_size: .; v_call: TRBV30; d_call: TRBD1
cdr3_aa: CAGFQGSSYEQYF; cdr3_nt: TGTGCCGGTTTCCAGGGATCCTCCTACGAGCAGTACTTC; j_call: TRBJ2-7; clone_size: .; v_call: TRBV30; d_call: .
cdr3_aa: CASSTLRDSLNTGELFF; cdr3_nt: TGTGCCAGTAGTACGCTTCGGGACAGCCTAAACACCGGGGAGCTGTTTTTT; j_call: TRBJ2-2; clone_size: .; v_call: TRBV19; d_call: TRBD1
cdr3_aa: CASSPRVAGGRSSYNEQFF; cdr3_nt: TGTGCCAGCAGCCCCCGGGTAGCGGGAGGTAGGAGCTCCTACAATGAGCAGTTCTTC; j_call: TRBJ2-1; clone_size: .; v_call: TRBV9; d_call: TRBD2
cdr3_aa: CASRPGTANTEAFF; cdr3_nt: TGTGCCAGCAGACCCGGGACAGCGAACACTGAAGCTTTCTTT; j_call: TRBJ1-1; clone_size: .; v_call: TRBV25-1; d_call: TRBD1
cdr3_aa: CASGETGDSYEQYF; cdr3_nt: TGTGCCAGCGGGGAGACAGGGGACTCCTACGAGCAGTACTTC; j_call: TRBJ2-7; clone_size: few; v_call: TRBV6-4; d_call: TRBD1
cdr3_aa: CASSQHSYGYTF; cdr3_nt: TGTGCCAGCAGCCAACACAGTTATGGCTACACCTTC; j_call: TRBJ1-2; clone_size: .; v_call: TRBV14; d_call: .
cdr3_aa: CASSSSGDIEDTQYF; cdr3_nt: TGTGCCAGCAGTTCGAGCGGAGATATTGAGGATACGCAGTATTTT; j_call: TRBJ2-3; clone_size: .; v_call: TRBV27; d_call: .
cdr3_aa: CASSTRQAGELFF; cdr3_nt: TGTGCCAGCAGCACCCGACAGGCCGGGGAGCTGTTTTTT; j_call: TRBJ2-2; clone_size: .; v_call: TRBV9; d_call: .
cdr3_aa: CSASRLAGLNEQFF; cdr3_nt: TGCAGTGCTAGTCGGCTAGCGGGTCTCAATGAGCAGTTCTTC; j_call: TRBJ2-1; clone_size: .; v_call: TRBV20-1; d_call: TRBD2
cdr3_aa: CASSDSGRSNEQFF; cdr3_nt: TGTGCCAGCAGTGACTCAGGGAGGTCCAATGAGCAGTTCTTC; j_call: TRBJ2-1; clone_size: .; v_call: TRBV6-4; d_call: .
cdr3_aa: CASSQDGAGSQPQHF; cdr3_nt: TGTGCCAGCAGCCAAGACGGGGCGGGAAGCCAGCCCCAGCATTTT; j_call: TRBJ1-5; clone_size: .; v_call: TRBV3-1/TRBV3-2; d_call: .
cdr3_aa: CASSQEEWSGSNEQFF; cdr3_nt: TGTGCCAGCAGCCAAGAAGAGTGGAGCGGGAGCAATGAGCAGTTCTTC; j_call: TRBJ2-1; clone_size: .; v_call: TRBV14; d_call: TRBD2
cdr3_aa: CASTWGRLRGDEQFF; cdr3_nt: TGTGCCAGCACCTGGGGGCGTCTCCGGGGCGATGAGCAGTTCTTC; j_call: TRBJ2-1; clone_size: .; v_call: TRBV28; d_call: .
cdr3_aa: CATSRRGQGGSNQPQHF; cdr3_nt: TGTGCCACCAGCAGACGGGGACAGGGTGGGAGCAATCAGCCCCAGCATTTT; j_call: TRBJ1-5; clone_size: .; v_call: TRBV15; d_call: TRBD1
cdr3_aa: CASSPFLQETQYF; cdr3_nt: TGTGCCAGCTCACCCTTCCTCCAAGAGACCCAGTACTTC; j_call: TRBJ2-5; clone_size: once; v_call: TRBV18; d_call: .
cdr3_aa: CASSFVGGSDEQFF; cdr3_nt: TGTGCCAGCAGCTTTGTGGGCGGGAGTGATGAGCAGTTCTTC; j_call: TRBJ2-1; clone_size: .; v_call: TRBV7-3; d_call: TRBD2
cdr3_aa: CASSLAGLAGSYEQYF; cdr3_nt: TGCGCCAGCAGCTTGGCCGGACTAGCGGGGTCCTACGAGCAGTACTTC; j_call: TRBJ2-7; clone_size: .; v_call: TRBV5-1; d_call: TRBD2
cdr3_aa: CSASKISGSPDTQYF; cdr3_nt: TGCAGTGCTAGTAAAATTAGCGGGAGCCCAGATACGCAGTATTTT; j_call: TRBJ2-3; clone_size: once; v_call: TRBV20-1; d_call: TRBD2
cdr3_aa: CASSRTSGRAGTGELFF; cdr3_nt: TGTGCCAGTAGCAGGACTAGCGGGAGGGCGGGAACCGGGGAGCTGTTTTTT; j_call: TRBJ2-2; clone_size: .; v_call: TRBV19; d_call: TRBD2
cdr3_aa: CASKPYRDRAGNTIYF; cdr3_nt: TGTGCCAGCAAACCGTACCGGGACAGGGCTGGAAACACCATATATTTT; j_call: TRBJ1-3; clone_size: few; v_call: TRBV7-8; d_call: TRBD1
cdr3_aa: CSASSSGRRYQETQYF; cdr3_nt: TGCAGTGCTAGTTCTAGCGGGAGAAGGTACCAAGAGACCCAGTACTTC; j_call: TRBJ2-5; clone_size: .; v_call: TRBV20-1; d_call: TRBD2
cdr3_aa: CASRGLAGPTGELFF; cdr3_nt: TGTGCCAGCAGAGGACTAGCGGGGCCCACCGGGGAGCTGTTTTTT; j_call: TRBJ2-2; clone_size: .; v_call: TRBV7-8; d_call: TRBD2
cdr3_aa: CASSLPRDSYTQETQYF; cdr3_nt: TGTGCCAGCAGTTTACCGAGGGATTCTTATACTCAAGAGACCCAGTACTTC; j_call: TRBJ2-5; clone_size: .; v_call: TRBV28; d_call: .
cdr3_aa: CASSLTGRGFTEAFF; cdr3_nt: TGTGCCAGCAGCTTAACCGGCAGGGGTTTCACTGAAGCTTTCTTT; j_call: TRBJ1-1; clone_size: .; v_call: TRBV7-3; d_call: .
cdr3_aa: CASLGDRENQPQHF; cdr3_nt: TGTGCCAGCCTCGGCGACAGGGAAAATCAGCCCCAGCATTTT; j_call: TRBJ1-5; clone_size: .; v_call: TRBV27; d_call: TRBD1
cdr3_aa: CASSETTGNTQYF; cdr3_nt: TGTGCCAGCAGTGAGACTACAGGGAATACGCAGTATTTT; j_call: TRBJ2-3; clone_size: .; v_call: TRBV6-1; d_call: .
cdr3_aa: CSVEKGEKLFF; cdr3_nt: TGCAGCGTTGAAAAGGGGGAAAAACTGTTTTTT; j_call: TRBJ1-4; clone_size: .; v_call: TRBV29-1; d_call: .
cdr3_aa: CASTERREVSYEQYF; cdr3_nt: TGTGCCAGCACCGAAAGGCGGGAGGTCTCCTACGAGCAGTACTTC; j_call: TRBJ2-7; clone_size: .; v_call: TRBV2; d_call: TRBD2
cdr3_aa: CASSFPDYGYTF; cdr3_nt: TGTGCCAGCAGTTTCCCGGACTATGGCTACACCTTC; j_call: TRBJ1-2; clone_size: .; v_call: TRBV28; d_call: .
cdr3_aa: CATAKDLNQPQHF; cdr3_nt: TGTGCCACCGCTAAGGACTTGAATCAGCCCCAGCATTTT; j_call: TRBJ1-5; clone_size: few; v_call: TRBV10-3; d_call: .
cdr3_aa: CATSDRRLAVNEQFF; cdr3_nt: TGTGCCACCAGTGATCGGCGACTAGCGGTAAATGAGCAGTTCTTC; j_call: TRBJ2-1; clone_size: .; v_call: TRBV24-1; d_call: TRBD2